These 21 T cell receptor beta chains came from one sample sequenced in a study of blood T cell repertoires in COVID-19. Assay used: immunoSEQ multiplex PCR; TCRdb lists only in-frame clones, some missing. The sample records 220,000 or so clones, 80% to 85% being singletons. Sequenced sample: peripheral blood. These receptors came from a man aged 25 to 45 with active or convalescent COVID-19.

The gene calls are TRBV7-2 and TRBJ2-7; 7 bases map to TRBD1. The germline V gene encodes CDR1 SGHTA and CDR2 FQGNSA. The CDR3 contains 15 residues. Trimming took 4 bases from V and 3 from J; bases not matched to a gene: 9. CDR3 nucleotides: TGTGCCAGCAGCTCAAGGACAGGTTGGGACTACGAGCAGTACTTC. It is translated as CASSSRTGWDYEQYF.

This chain links TRBV7-6 with TRBJ1-6, with D uncertain. Germline V lookup: CDR1 SGHVS, CDR2 FNYEAQ. V gave up 1 base and J gave up 0 bases, with 10 bases separating them. The CDR3 runs 17 residues. This chain's CDR3 is CASSLGVRGSYNSPLHF. The CDR3 DNA sequence: TGTGCCAGCAGCTTAGGCGTCCGGGGCTCCTATAATTCACCCCTCCACTTT.

This clone has more than one count but fewer than ten. The chain combines TRBV7-2 with TRBJ1-2; D perhaps matches TRBD1 (6 bases). The germline gives CDR1 SGHTA, CDR2 FQGNSA. The CDR3 consists of 14 residues. Trimming left V 8 bases short and J 7 bases short, with 20 bases between. The CDR3 protein is CASRLQGTLGGYTF. CDR3 nucleotide sequence: TGTGCCAGCCGTTTACAGGGAACATTGGGTGGCTACACCTTC.

The count of this clone is one. This sequence joins TRBV13 and TRBJ2-3; 7 nucleotides align to TRBD2. CDR3 length equals 15 residues. The V gene's germline CDR1 is PRHDT and CDR2 FYEKMQ (reference sequence). After removal of 3 bases from V and 3 bases from J, the junction contained 6 bases not matched to a gene. In DNA form, the CDR3 reads TGTGCCAGCAGCTTCCGGACTAGTCAGACAGATACGCAGTATTTT. Encoded protein: CASSFRTSQTDTQYF. Full variable domain (remainder filled in from reference TRBV13 and TRBJ2-3): AAGVIQSPRHLIKEKRETATLKCYPIPRHDTVYWYQQGPGQDPQFLISFYEKMQSDKGSIPDRFSAQQFSDYHSELNMSSLELGDSALYFCASSFRTSQTDTQYFGPGTRLTVL.

The V call is TRBV7-8, the J call TRBJ1-2; 8 bases match TRBD1. This CDR3 has 14 amino acids. From germline, CDR1 is SGHVS and CDR2 FQNEAQ. Germline trimming cut 1 base from V and 8 bases from J; bases unmatched to any gene: 6. CDR3 sequence (DNA): TGTGCCAGCAGCTTAGGAGGCGCAGGGGGCGGCTACACCTTC. The encoded protein is CASSLGGAGGGYTF.

The genes are TRBV3-1 (or the pseudogene TRBV3-2) and TRBJ2-5, with D perhaps matching TRBD1 (6 bases). The CDR3 loop spans 14 amino acids. Germline-derived CDR1 and CDR2 are LGHDT and YNNKEL (reference sequence). V dropped 4 bases and J dropped 3 bases, with 12 bases sitting between them. CDR3 bases: TGTGCCAGCAGCCTCCGGACAGCTGAAGAGACCCAGTACTTC. It specifies CASSLRTAEETQYF.

The rearrangement links TRBV4-2 to TRBJ1-4, with D possibly being TRBD1 (5 bases). V lost 3 bases to trimming and J lost 0 bases, with 8 bases between them. This CDR3 contains 15 residues. Germline CDR1 is LGHNA and CDR2 is YNFKEQ. DNA for the CDR3: TGTGCCAGCAGCCAGGGGGGGGCAACTAATGAAAAACTGTTTTTT. It codes for CASSQGGATNEKLFF.

CDR3 residues: CASSLAAGGMKLNEQFF. CDR3 in DNA: TGTGCCAGCAGCTTAGCGGCAGGCGGGATGAAGTTAAATGAGCAGTTCTTC. The chain carries TRBV7-2 and TRBJ2-1, with D tentatively TRBD2 (6 bases). CDR1 and CDR2 (germline): SGHTA, FQGNSA. This CDR3 has 17 amino acids. Trimming stripped 0 bases from V and 7 bases from J, with 19 bases between.

The chain is built from TRBV5-1 and TRBJ2-1; a weak D match, TRBD2 (5 bases). V was pared by 5 bases and J by 0 bases, with 12 bases between. Germline V gene data show CDR1 as SGHRS and CDR2 as YFSETQ. The CDR3 is 15 amino acids. CDR3: CASRGTGNSYNEQFF. The CDR3 region has the DNA TGCGCCAGCAGGGGAACGGGAAACTCCTACAATGAGCAGTTCTTC. Full variable domain (remainder filled in from reference TRBV5-1 and TRBJ2-1): KAGVTQTPRYLIKTRGQQVTLSCSPISGHRSVSWYQQTPGQGLQFLFEYFSETQRNKGNFPGRFSGRQFSNSRSEMNVSTLELGDSALYLCASRGTGNSYNEQFFGPGTRLTVL.

This rearrangement joins TRBV15 to TRBJ1-6; D might be TRBD1 (6 bases). V was cut by 3 bases and J by 3 bases, with 12 bases left in between. The CDR3 runs to 16 residues. Germline V lookup: CDR1 LNHNV, CDR2 YYDKDF (reference sequence). CDR3 loop: CATSRTTGFYNSPLHF. CDR3 sequence (DNA): TGTGCCACCAGCAGGACAACAGGGTTCTATAATTCACCCCTCCACTTT.

This clone was seen a handful of times. The chain recombines TRBV27 with TRBJ2-1; 11 nucleotides match TRBD2. Germline trimming cut 1 base from V and 7 bases from J; bases unmatched to any gene: 3. The CDR3 loop spans 15 amino acids. Germline values: CDR1 MNHEY, CDR2 SMNVEV (reference sequence). The CDR3 loop is CASSLYSGRANEQFF. The CDR3 coding sequence is TGTGCCAGCAGTTTATATAGCGGGAGGGCAAATGAGCAGTTCTTC.

Note on this clone: Relative to the germline gene, one junction end is altered; a read error may explain this. CDR3 residues: CASSPGQGASPLHF. DNA of the CDR3: TGTGCTAGCAGCCCGGGACAGGGGGCTTCACCCCTCCACTTT. The rearrangement uses TRBV3-1 (or the pseudogene TRBV3-2) and TRBJ1-6; 12 bases match TRBD1. There are 14 residues in the CDR3. Germline values: CDR1 LGHDT, CDR2 YNNKEL (reference sequence).

V is TRBV5-8 and J is TRBJ1-5; D unresolved. V lost 1 base and J lost 7, with 6 bases in between. Germline assignment: CDR1 SGHTS and CDR2 YDEGEE. CDR3 length equals 12 residues. The CDR3: CASSLLLQPQHF. The CDR3 nucleotides read TGTGCCAGCAGCTTGTTACTGCAGCCCCAGCATTTT.

This chain connects TRBV7-9 to TRBJ1-5; TRBD1 matches at 9 bases. The CDR3 extends over 15 amino acids. Germline trimming cut 4 bases from V and 6 bases from J; bases unmatched to any gene: 7. The germline V gene has CDR1 SEHNR and CDR2 FQNEAQ (reference sequence). The CDR3 nucleotides read TGTGCCAGCAGCTCTGAAACAGGGGGCCCTCAGCCCCAGCATTTT. Translated, it gives CASSSETGGPQPQHF.

The chain carries TRBV11-2 and TRBJ2-1; a weak D match, TRBD2 (5 bases). The V end was cut by 5 bases, the J end by 9 bases, with 23 bases between. This CDR3 has 16 amino acids. CDR1 is SGHAT and CDR2 is FQNNGV in the germline V gene. The CDR3 bases are TGTGCCAGCAGCCTTACTCTAGCTGGCGGTGGTGCTGAGCAGTTCTTC. This encodes CASSLTLAGGGAEQFF.

The genes are TRBV5-1 and TRBJ1-4; 7 bases align to TRBD1. V gave up 4 bases and J gave up 5 bases; unmatched junction bases: 8. Germline assignment: CDR1 SGHRS and CDR2 YFSETQ. The CDR3 is made up of 15 amino acids. The CDR3 nucleotides are TGCGCCAGCAGCGCCGGGACAGCAAGAAATGAAAAACTGTTTTTT. It specifies CASSAGTARNEKLFF.

This rearrangement joins TRBV6-5 to TRBJ2-7, with a possible D match to TRBD2 (6 bases). Looked up from germline, CDR1 is MNHEY and CDR2 is SVGAGI. The CDR3 is made up of 16 amino acids. Trimming took 0 bases from V and 6 from J, leaving 18 bases between them. The DNA of the CDR3 is TGTGCCAGCAGTTACTCTTCGGGGGAGCGGACCCGCGAGCAGTACTTC. It yields the protein CASSYSSGERTREQYF.

In this sample, this clone turned up many times. J is TRBJ2-1 and V is TRBV30, with 10 bases that match TRBD2. The CDR3 runs to 12 residues. The V gene's germline CDR1 is GTSNPN and CDR2 SVGIG (reference sequence). The V segment lost 3 bases and the J segment 10 bases; nucleotides outside the gene matches: 3. The CDR3 sequence: CAWSRGLAEQFF. CDR3 in DNA: TGTGCCTGGAGCCGGGGACTAGCGGAGCAGTTCTTC.

The chain has TRBV7-2 and TRBJ1-5, with D uncertain. Germline V gene sequence: CDR1 SGHTA, CDR2 FQGNSA. V lost 3 bases, J lost 4 bases, and 13 bases lay in between. This CDR3 spans 15 amino acids. DNA for the CDR3: TGTGCCAGCAGCTTCGGTTCGTCGGGAAATCAGCCCCAGCATTTT. It yields the protein CASSFGSSGNQPQHF.

The V gene is TRBV29-1, the J gene TRBJ2-1; D unresolved. In germline, CDR1 is SQVTM, CDR2 ANQGSEA. CDR3 length: 10 residues. V gave up 7 bases and J gave up 9 bases, with 10 bases separating them. In nucleotides, the CDR3 is TGCAGCGCGTCACTCGGTGAGCAGTTCTTC. Amino acids: CSASLGEQFF.

This clone was seen a few times. The sample holds other DNA sequences that translate to the same CDR3. The rearrangement joins TRBV12-3 or TRBV12-4 to TRBJ1-2; 7 bases are a match to TRBD1. The CDR3 has 13 amino acids. Losses at the gene ends were 6 bases for V and 3 bases for J; bases not matched to a gene: 4. This chain's CDR3 is CASSPQGYYGYTF. CDR3 DNA: TGTGCCAGCAGCCCACAGGGGTACTATGGCTACACCTTC.